This TCR beta chain is drawn from a study of EBV T-cell therapy then PD-1 blockade in nasopharyngeal carcinoma. Clones were sequenced by immunoSEQ multiplex PCR, and TCRdb holds only the in-frame ones, with some missing. The data show 14,000 or so clones, around 80% seen once. This sample's treatment: AdE1-LMPpoly-expanded autologous EBV-specific T-cell therapy followed by anti-PD-1 nivolumab. CDR3 size: 16 residues. Germline CDR1 is MNHEY and CDR2 is SVGAGI. With 2 bases clipped from V and 3 bases from J, the junction kept 6 bases outside the gene matches. As regards this clone: Its antigen is not identified.

The chain links TRBV6-5 to TRBJ2-5; 10 bases agree with TRBD2. This TCR came from a man in his forties or fifties with nasopharyngeal carcinoma. Sequencing used CD8+ T cells from blood, obtained around day 100 from a patient whose treatment included autologous EBV-specific T cells and nivolumab. The CDR3 is CASSYDRLAGEETQYF. CDR3 sequence (DNA): TGTGCCAGCAGTTACGATCGCCTAGCGGGGGAAGAGACCCAGTACTTC.